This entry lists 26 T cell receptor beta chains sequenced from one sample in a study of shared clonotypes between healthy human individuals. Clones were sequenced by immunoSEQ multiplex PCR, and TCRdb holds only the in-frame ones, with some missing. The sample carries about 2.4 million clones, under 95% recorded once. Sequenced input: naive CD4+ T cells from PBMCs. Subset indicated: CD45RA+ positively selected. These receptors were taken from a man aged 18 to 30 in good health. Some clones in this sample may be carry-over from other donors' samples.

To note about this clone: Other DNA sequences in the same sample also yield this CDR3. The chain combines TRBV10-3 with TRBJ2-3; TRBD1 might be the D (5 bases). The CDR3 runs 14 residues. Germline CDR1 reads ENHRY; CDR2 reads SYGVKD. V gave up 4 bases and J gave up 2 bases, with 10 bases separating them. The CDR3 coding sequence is TGTGCCATCAGTGGGTCAGGGTCCACAGATACGCAGTATTTT. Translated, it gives CAISGSGSTDTQYF.

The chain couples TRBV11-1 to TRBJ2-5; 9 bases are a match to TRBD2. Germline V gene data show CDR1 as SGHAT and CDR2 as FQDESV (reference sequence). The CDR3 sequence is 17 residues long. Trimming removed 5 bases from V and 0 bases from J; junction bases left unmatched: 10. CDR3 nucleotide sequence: TGTGCCAGCAGCCTTTACCTAATAGCGGGGGACCAAGAGACCCAGTACTTC. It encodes CASSLYLIAGDQETQYF.

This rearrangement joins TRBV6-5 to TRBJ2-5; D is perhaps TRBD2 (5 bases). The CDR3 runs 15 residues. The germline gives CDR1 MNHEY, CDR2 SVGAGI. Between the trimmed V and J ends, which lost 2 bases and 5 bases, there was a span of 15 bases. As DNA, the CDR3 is TGTGCCAGCAGTTACCTCCCCTCCCGGGGTGAGACCCAGTACTTC. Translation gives CASSYLPSRGETQYF.

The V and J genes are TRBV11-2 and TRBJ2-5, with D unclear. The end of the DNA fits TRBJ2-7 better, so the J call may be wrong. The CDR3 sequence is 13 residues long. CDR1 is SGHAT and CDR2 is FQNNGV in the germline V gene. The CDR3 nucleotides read TGTGCCAGCAGCTTAGCGTATTTCTACGAGCAGTACTTC. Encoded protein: CASSLAYFYEQYF.

The CDR3: CASTFRRGHEQFF. The CDR3 DNA reads TGTGCCAGCACCTTCCGGCGGGGCCATGAGCAGTTCTTC. The chain links TRBV6-5 to TRBJ2-1, with D perhaps TRBD2 (6 bases). Germline V lookup: CDR1 MNHEY, CDR2 SVGAGI. V lost 7 bases, J lost 8 bases, and 15 bases lay in between. This CDR3 spans 13 amino acids.

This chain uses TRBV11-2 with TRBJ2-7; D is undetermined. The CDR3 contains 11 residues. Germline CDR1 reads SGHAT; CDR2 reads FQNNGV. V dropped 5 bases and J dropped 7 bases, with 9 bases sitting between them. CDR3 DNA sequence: TGTGCCAGCAGCCAGATAGGGGAGCAGTACTTC. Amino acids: CASSQIGEQYF.

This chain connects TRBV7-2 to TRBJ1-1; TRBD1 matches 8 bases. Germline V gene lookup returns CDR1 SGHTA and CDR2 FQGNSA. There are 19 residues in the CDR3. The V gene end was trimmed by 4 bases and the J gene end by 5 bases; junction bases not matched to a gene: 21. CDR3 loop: CASSSPSSGQGALLTEAFF. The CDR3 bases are TGTGCCAGCAGCTCTCCCTCTAGTGGGCAGGGGGCCTTATTGACTGAAGCTTTCTTT.

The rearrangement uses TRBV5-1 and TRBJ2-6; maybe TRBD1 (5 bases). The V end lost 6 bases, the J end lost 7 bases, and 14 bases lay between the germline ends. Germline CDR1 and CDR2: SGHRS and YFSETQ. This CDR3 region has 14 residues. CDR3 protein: CASTPGSEANVLTF. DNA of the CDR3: TGCGCCAGCACCCCAGGGTCAGAAGCCAACGTCCTGACTTTC.

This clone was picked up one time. The CDR3 DNA reads as TGTGCCGGCCCAATAGGTGCGGGAGGGAAGGAGACCCAGTACTTC. Its translation: CAGPIGAGGKETQYF. The chain employs TRBV7-3 and TRBJ2-5, with 9 positions matching TRBD2. Germline-derived CDR1 and CDR2 are SGHTA and FQGTGA. The trim removed 11 bases at V and 5 bases at J, leaving 15 bases unmatched. The CDR3 totals 15 residues.

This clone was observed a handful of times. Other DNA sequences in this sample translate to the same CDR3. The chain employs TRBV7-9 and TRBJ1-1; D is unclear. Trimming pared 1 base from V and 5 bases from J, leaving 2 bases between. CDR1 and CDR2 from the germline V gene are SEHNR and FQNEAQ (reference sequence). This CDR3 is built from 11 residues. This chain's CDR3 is CASSLGTEAFF. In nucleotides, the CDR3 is TGTGCCAGCAGCTTAGGGACTGAAGCTTTCTTT.

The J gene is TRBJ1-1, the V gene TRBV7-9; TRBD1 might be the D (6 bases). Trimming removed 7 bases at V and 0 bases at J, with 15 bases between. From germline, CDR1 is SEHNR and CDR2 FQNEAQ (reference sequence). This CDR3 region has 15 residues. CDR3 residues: CASTQGSPMNTEAFF. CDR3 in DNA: TGTGCCAGCACCCAGGGGTCCCCGATGAACACTGAAGCTTTCTTT.

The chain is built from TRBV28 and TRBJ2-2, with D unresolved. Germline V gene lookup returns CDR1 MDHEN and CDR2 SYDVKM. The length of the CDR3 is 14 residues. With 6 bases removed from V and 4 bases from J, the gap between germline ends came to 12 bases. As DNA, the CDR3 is TGTGCCAGCAGGTCCGCCCGGAGCACCGGGGAGCTGTTTTTT. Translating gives CASRSARSTGELFF.

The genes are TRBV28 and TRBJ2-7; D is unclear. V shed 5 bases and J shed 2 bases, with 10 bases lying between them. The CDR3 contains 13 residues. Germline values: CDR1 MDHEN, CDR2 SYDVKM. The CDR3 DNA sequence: TGTGCCAGCAGTGGCGGCCGGCCCTACGAGCAGTACTTC. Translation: CASSGGRPYEQYF.

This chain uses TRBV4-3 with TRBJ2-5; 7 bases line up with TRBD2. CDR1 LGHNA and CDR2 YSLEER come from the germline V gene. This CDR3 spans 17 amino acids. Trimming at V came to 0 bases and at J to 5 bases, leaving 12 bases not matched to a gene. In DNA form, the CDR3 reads TGCGCCAGCAGCCAAGAGTTGGCAGGGAGGGGAGGGGAGACCCAGTACTTC. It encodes CASSQELAGRGGETQYF.

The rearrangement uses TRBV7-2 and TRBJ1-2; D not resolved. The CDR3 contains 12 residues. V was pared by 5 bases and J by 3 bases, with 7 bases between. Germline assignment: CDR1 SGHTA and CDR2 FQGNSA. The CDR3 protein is CASSIGDYGYTF. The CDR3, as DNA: TGTGCCAGCAGCATAGGAGACTATGGCTACACCTTC. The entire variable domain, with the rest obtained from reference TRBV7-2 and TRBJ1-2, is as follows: GAGVSQSPSNKVTEKGKDVELRCDPISGHTALYWYRQSLGQGLEFLIYFQGNSAPDKSGLPSDRFSAERTGGSVSTLTIQRTQQEDSAVYLCASSIGDYGYTFGSGTRLTVV.

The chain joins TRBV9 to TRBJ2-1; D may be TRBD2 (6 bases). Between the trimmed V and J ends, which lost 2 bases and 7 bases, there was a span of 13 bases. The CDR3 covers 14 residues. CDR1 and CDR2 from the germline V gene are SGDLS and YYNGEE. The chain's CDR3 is CASSVPSVLNEQFF. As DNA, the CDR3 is TGTGCCAGCAGCGTCCCTAGCGTCCTGAATGAGCAGTTCTTC.

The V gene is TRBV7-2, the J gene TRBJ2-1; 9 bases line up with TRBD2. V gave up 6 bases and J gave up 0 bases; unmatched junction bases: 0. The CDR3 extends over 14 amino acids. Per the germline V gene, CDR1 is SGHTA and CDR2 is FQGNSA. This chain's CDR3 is CASSSGGSYNEQFF. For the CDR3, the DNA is TGTGCCAGCAGTAGCGGGGGCTCCTACAATGAGCAGTTCTTC.

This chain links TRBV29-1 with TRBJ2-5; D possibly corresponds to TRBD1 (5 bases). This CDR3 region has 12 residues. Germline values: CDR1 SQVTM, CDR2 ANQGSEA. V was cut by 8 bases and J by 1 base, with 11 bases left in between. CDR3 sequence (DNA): TGCAGCTTTTTCCAGGGCCAAGAGACCCAGTACTTC. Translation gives CSFFQGQETQYF.

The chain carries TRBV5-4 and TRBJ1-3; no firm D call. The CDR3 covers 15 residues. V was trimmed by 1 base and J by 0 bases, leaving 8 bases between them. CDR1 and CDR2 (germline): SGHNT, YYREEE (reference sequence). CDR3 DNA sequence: TGTGCCAGCAGCTTGCCTCCCCACTCTGGAAACACCATATATTTT. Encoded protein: CASSLPPHSGNTIYF.

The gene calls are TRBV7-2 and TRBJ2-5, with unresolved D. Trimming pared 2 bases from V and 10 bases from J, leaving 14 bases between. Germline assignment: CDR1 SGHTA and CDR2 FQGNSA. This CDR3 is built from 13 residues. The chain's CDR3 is CASSLNPPSVQYF. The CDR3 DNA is TGTGCCAGCAGCTTAAATCCCCCGTCAGTCCAGTACTTC.

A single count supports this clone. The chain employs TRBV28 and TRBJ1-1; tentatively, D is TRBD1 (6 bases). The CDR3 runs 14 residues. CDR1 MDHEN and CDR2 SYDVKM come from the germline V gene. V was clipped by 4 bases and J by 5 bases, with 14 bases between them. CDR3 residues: CASSSGGLETEAFF. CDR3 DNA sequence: TGTGCCAGCAGTTCCGGGGGCTTAGAAACTGAAGCTTTCTTT. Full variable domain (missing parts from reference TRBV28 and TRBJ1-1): DVKVTQSSRYLVKRTGEKVFLECVQDMDHENMFWYRQDPGLGLRLIYFSYDVKMKEKGDIPEGYSVSREKKERFSLILESASTNQTSMYLCASSSGGLETEAFFGQGTRLTVV.

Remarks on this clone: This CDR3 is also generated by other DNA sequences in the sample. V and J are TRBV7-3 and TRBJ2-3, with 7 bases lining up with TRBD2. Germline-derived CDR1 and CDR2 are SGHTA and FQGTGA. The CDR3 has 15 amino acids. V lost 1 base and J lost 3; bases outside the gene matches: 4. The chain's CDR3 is CASSLSGSGTDTQYF. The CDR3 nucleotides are TGTGCCAGCAGCTTAAGCGGGAGTGGGACAGATACGCAGTATTTT.

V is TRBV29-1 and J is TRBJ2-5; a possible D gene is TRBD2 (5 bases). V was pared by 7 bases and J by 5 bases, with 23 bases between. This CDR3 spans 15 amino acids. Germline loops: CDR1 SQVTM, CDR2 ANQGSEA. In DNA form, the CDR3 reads TGCAGCGCTAGGAGGACCATACCCAGCCCCGAGACCCAGTACTTC. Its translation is CSARRTIPSPETQYF.

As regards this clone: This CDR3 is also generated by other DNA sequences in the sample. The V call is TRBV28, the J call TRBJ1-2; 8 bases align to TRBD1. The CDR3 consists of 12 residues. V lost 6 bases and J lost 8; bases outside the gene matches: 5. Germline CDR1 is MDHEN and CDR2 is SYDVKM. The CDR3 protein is CASRGTGGGYTF. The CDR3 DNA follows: TGTGCCAGCAGGGGGACAGGCGGGGGCTACACCTTC.

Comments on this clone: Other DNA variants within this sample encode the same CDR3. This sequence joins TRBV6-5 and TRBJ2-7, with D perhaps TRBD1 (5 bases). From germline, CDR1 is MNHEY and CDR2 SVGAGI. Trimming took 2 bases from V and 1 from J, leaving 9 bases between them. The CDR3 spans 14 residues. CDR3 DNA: TGTGCCAGCAGTTACAGGGGAAGGTCCTACGAGCAGTACTTC. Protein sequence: CASSYRGRSYEQYF.

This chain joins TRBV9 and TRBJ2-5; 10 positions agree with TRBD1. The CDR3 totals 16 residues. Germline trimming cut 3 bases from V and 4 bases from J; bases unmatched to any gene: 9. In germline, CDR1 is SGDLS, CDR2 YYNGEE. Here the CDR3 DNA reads TGTGCCAGCAGCGCTAGTGGGACAGGGGTTTTAGAGACCCAGTACTTC. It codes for CASSASGTGVLETQYF.